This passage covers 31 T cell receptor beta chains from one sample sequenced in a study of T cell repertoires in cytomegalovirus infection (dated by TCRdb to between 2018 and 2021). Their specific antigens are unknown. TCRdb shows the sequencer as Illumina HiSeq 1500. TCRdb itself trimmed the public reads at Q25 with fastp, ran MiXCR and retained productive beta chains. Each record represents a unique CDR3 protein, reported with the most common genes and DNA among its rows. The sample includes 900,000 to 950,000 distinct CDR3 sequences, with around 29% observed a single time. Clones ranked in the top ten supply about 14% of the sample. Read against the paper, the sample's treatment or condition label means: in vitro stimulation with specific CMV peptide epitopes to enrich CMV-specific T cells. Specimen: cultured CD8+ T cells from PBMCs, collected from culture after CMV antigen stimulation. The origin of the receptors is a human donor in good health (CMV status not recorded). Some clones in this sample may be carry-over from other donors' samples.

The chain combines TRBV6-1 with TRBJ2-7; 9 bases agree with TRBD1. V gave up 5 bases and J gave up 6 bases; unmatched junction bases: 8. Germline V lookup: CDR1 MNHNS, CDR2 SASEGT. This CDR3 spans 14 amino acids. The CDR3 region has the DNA TGTGCCAGCAGTTTGGGACAGGGTAGACCCGAGCAGTACGTC. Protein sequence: CASSLGQGRPEQYV.

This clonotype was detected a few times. CDR3 DNA sequence: TGTGCCAGCAGCCTGCCGGGACAGGGTGATGGCTACACCTTC. Translated: CASSLPGQGDGYTF. The chain uses TRBV5-6 and TRBJ1-2, with TRBD1 matching over 9 bases. V lost 4 bases and J lost 6; bases outside the gene matches: 7. The CDR3 extends over 14 amino acids. From germline, CDR1 is SGHDT and CDR2 YYEEEE.

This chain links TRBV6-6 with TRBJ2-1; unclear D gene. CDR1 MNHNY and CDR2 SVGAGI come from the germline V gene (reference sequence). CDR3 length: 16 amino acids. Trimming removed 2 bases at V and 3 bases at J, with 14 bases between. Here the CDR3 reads CASSYQTATLYNEQFF. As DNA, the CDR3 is TGTGCCAGCAGTTACCAAACAGCTACTCTCTACAATGAGCAGTTCTTC.

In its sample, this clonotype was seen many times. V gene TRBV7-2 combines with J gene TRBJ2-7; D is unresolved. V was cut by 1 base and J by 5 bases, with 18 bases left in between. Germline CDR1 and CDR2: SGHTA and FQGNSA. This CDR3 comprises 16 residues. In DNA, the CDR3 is TGTGCCAGCAGCTTAGTGTCCCAAGAGCAGACGGACGAGCAGTACGTC. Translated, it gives CASSLVSQEQTDEQYV.

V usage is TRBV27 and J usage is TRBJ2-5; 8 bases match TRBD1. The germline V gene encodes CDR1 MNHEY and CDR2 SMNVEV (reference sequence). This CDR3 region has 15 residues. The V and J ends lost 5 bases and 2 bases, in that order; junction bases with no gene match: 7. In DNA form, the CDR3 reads TGTGCCAGCAGTCCGCGGGACAGGCTACAAGAGACCCAGTACTTC. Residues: CASSPRDRLQETQYF.

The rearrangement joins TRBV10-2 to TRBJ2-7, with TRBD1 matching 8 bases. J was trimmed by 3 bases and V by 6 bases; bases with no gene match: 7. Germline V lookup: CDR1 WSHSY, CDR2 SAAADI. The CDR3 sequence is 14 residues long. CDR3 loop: CASRATGVVYEQYF. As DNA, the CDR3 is TGCGCCAGCAGAGCGACAGGGGTGGTCTACGAGCAGTACTTC.

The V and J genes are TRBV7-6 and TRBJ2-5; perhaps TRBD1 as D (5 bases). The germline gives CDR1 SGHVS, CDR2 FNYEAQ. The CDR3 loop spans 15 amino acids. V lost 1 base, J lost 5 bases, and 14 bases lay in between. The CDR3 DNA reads TGTGCCAGCAGCTTAGGCTTGGGGCCACGGGAGACCCAGTACTTC. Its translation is CASSLGLGPRETQYF.

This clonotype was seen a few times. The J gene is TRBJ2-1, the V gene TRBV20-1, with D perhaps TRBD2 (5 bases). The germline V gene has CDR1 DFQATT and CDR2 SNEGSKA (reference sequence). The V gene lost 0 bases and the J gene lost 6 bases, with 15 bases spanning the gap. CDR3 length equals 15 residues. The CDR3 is CSARDLGDSVNEQFF. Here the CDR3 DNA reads TGCAGTGCTAGAGATCTCGGGGATTCGGTCAATGAGCAGTTCTTC.

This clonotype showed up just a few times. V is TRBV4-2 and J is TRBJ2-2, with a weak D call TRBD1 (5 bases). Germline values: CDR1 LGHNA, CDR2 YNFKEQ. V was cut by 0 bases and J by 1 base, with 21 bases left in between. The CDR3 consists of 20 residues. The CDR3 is CASSQDSRVLVLENTGELFF. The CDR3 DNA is TGTGCCAGCAGCCAAGATAGCAGGGTTTTAGTATTAGAGAACACCGGGGAGCTGTTTTTT.

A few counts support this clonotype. The CDR3 coding sequence is TGTGCCAGCAGCTTTCAGTTCGATACGCAGTATTTT. Translating gives CASSFQFDTQYF. J is TRBJ2-3 and V is TRBV7-6; unclear D gene. From germline, CDR1 is SGHVS and CDR2 FNYEAQ. CDR3 length: 12 amino acids. The V gene lost 3 bases and the J gene lost 6 bases, with 7 bases spanning the gap.

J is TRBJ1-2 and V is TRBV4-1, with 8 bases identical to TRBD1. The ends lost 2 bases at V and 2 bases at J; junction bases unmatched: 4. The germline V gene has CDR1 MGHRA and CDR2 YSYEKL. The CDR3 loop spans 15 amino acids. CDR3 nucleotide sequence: TGCGCCAGCAGCCAAAGACAGGGGATAAACTATGGCTACACCTTC. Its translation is CASSQRQGINYGYTF.

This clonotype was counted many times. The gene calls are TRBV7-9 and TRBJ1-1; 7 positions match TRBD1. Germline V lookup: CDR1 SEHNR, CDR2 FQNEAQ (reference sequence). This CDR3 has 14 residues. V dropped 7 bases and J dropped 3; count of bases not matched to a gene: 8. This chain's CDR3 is CASTPEGAHTEAFF. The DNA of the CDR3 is TGTGCCAGCACACCCGAGGGGGCTCACACTGAAGCTTTCTTT.

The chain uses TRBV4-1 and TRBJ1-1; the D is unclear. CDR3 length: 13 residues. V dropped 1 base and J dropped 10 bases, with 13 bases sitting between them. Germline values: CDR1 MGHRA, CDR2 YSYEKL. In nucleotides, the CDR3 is TGCGCCAGCAGCCAAGCGGGCGTAGAGGGAGCTTTCTTT. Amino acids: CASSQAGVEGAFF.

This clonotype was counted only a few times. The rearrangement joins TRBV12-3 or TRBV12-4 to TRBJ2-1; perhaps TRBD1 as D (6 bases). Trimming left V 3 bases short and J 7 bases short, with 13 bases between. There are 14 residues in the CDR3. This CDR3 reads CASSLGWDKNEQFF. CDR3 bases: TGTGCCAGCAGTTTGGGCTGGGACAAAAATGAGCAGTTCTTC.

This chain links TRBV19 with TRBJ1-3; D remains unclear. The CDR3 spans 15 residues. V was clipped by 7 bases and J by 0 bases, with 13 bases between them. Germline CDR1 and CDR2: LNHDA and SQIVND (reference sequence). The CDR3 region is CASISDLSSGNTIYF. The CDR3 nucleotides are TGTGCCAGTATATCGGATCTAAGCTCTGGAAACACCATATATTTT. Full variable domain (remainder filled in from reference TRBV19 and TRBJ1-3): DGGITQSPKYLFRKEGQNVTLSCEQNLNHDAMYWYRQDPGQGLRLIYYSQIVNDFQKGDIAEGYSVSREKKESFPLTVTSAQKNPTAFYLCASISDLSSGNTIYFGEGSWLTVV.

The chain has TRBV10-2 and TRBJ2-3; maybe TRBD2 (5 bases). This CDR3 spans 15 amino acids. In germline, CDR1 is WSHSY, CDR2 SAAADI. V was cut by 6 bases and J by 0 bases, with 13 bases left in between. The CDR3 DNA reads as TGCGCCAGCAGCGATAGCGCGACTAGCACAGATACGCAGTATTTT. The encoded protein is CASSDSATSTDTQYF.

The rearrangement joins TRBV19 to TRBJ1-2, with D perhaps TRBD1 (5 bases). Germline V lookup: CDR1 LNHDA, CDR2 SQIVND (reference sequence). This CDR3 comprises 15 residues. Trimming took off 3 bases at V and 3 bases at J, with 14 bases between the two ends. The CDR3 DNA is TGTGCCAGTAGTATCCGTCAGGGAGCTGACTATGGCTACACCTTC. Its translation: CASSIRQGADYGYTF.

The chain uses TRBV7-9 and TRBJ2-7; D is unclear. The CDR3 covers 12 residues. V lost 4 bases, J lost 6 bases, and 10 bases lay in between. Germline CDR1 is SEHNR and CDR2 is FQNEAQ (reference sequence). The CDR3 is CASSSMSLEQYF. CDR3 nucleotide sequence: TGTGCCAGCAGCTCGATGTCCCTCGAGCAGTACTTC.

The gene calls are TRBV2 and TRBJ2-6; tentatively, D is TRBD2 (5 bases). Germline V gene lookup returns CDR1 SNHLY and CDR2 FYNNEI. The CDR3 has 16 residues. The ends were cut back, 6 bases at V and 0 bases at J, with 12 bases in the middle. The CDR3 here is CASRVLRGSGANVLTF. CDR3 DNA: TGTGCCAGCAGAGTTCTTCGGGGCTCTGGGGCCAACGTCCTGACTTTC.

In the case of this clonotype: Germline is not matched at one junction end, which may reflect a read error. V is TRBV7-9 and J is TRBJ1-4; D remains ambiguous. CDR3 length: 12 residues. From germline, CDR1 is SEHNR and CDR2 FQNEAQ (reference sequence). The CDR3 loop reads CASSLGSEELFF. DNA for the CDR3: TGTGCCAGCAGCTTAGGAAGTGAAGAACTGTTTTTT.

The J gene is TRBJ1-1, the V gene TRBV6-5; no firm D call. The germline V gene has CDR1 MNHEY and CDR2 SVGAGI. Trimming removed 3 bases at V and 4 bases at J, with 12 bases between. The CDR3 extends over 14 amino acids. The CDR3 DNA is TGTGCCAGCAGTTATCAATCCGGCCTCACTGAAGCTTTCTTT. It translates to CASSYQSGLTEAFF.

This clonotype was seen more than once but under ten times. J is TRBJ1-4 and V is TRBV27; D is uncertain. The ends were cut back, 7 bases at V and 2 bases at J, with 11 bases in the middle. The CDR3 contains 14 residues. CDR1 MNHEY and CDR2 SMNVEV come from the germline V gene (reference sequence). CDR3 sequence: CASKGSFTNEKLFF. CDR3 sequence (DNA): TGTGCCAGCAAAGGGAGTTTCACTAATGAAAAACTGTTTTTT. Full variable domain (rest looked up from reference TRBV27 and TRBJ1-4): EAQVTQNPRYLITVTGKKLTVTCSQNMNHEYMSWYRQDPGLGLRQIYYSMNVEVTDKGDVPEGYKVSRKEKRNFPLILESPSPNQTSLYFCASKGSFTNEKLFFGSGTQLSVL.

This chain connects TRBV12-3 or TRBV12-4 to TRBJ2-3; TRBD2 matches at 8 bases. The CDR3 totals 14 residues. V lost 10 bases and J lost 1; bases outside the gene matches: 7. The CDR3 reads CATTDGGGTDTQYF. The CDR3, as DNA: TGTGCCACTACGGACGGGGGGGGCACAGATACGCAGTATTTT.

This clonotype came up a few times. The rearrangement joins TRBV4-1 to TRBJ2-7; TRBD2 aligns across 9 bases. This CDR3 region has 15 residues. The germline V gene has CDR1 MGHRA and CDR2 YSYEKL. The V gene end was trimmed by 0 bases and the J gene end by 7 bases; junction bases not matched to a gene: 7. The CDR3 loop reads CASSQEPGLAIEQYF. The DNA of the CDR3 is TGCGCCAGCAGCCAAGAACCGGGACTAGCAATTGAGCAGTACTTC.

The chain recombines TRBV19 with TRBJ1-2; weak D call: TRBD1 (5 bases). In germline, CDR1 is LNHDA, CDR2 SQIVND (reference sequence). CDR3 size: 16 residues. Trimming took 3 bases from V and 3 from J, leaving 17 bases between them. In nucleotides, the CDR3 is TGTGCCAGTAGTATGGGTAGGGGCGCGTCGGACTATGGCTACACCTTC. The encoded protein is CASSMGRGASDYGYTF.

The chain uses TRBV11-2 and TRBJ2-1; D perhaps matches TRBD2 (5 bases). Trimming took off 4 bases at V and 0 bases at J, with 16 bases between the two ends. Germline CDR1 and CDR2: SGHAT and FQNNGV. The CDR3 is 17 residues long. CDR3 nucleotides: TGTGCCAGCAGCTCCCCAAGAGCAGCGGACTCCTACAATGAGCAGTTCTTC. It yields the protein CASSSPRAADSYNEQFF.

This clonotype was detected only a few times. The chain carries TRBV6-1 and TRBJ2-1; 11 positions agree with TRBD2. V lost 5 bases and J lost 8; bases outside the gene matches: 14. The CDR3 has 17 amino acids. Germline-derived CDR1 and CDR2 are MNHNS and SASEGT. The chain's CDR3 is CASSMPSGGRTWDEQFF. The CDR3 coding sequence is TGTGCCAGCAGTATGCCTAGCGGGGGGCGAACCTGGGATGAGCAGTTCTTC.

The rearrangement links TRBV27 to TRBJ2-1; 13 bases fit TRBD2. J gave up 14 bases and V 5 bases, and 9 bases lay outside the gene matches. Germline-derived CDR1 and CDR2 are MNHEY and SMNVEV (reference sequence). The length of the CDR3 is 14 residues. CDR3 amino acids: CASSPRTSGGGKFF. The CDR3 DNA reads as TGTGCCAGCAGTCCTAGGACTAGCGGGGGAGGAAAGTTCTTC.

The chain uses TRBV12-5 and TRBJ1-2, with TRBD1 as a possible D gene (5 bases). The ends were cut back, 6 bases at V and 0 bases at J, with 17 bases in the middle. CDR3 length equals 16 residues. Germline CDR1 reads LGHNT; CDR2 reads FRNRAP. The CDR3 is CASGSDKSQANYGYTF. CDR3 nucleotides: TGTGCTAGTGGATCGGACAAGTCCCAAGCTAACTATGGCTACACCTTC.

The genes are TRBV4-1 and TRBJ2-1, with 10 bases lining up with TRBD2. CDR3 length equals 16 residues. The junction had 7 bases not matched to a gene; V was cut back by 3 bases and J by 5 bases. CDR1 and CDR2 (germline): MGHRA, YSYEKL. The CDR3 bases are TGCGCCAGCAGCCACCTTAGCGGGGGGCGCGACAATGAGCAGTTCTTC. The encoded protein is CASSHLSGGRDNEQFF.

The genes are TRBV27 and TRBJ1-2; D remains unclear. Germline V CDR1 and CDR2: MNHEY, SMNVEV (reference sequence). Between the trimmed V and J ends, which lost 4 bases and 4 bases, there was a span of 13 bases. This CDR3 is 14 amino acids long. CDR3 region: CASSSPGGLYGYTF. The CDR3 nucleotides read TGTGCCAGCAGTTCGCCGGGAGGTCTCTATGGCTACACCTTC.